This T cell receptor (beta chain) stems from a study of tumour-infiltrating T cells in Burkitt lymphoma (dated by TCRdb to about 2020). As for the study more broadly: Clinical outcome was correlated with TCR repertoire data, and overall and progression-free survival were found to be predicted by productive clonality independently of established prognosticators, including age at diagnosis.

To note about this clone: This receptor's antigen is unknown. Base quality data are lacking; no much larger clone is found one base away.

The CDR3, from cysteine to phenylalanine, totals 13 residues. This entry keeps only the CDR3 DNA: 39 bases, framed from base 1. V is shortened by 8 bases, J by 0 bases, and the region joining them spans 8 bases. The CDR1 and CDR2 encoded by the germline V gene are ENHRY and SYGVKD. The library was obtained by the immunoSEQ multiplex PCR assay. The source is immuneACCESS, and TCRdb retained only in-frame sequences with V and J called. Part of the clones is not carried over; for the studies checked, unresolved V genes explain less than half of this, and the remainder is unexplained. The sample has about 14,000 clones on record, 25% to 35% of them singletons. Roughly 6.2% of the sample comes from the top ten.

Material: tumor tissue. The receptor was isolated from a human donor with diffuse large B-cell lymphoma. The chain is assembled from TRBV10-3 and TRBJ1-5, with the D gene uncertain. The DNA is TGTGCCATCCAAGAGTATAGCAATCAGCCCCAGCATTTT. Its translation is CAIQEYSNQPQHF.